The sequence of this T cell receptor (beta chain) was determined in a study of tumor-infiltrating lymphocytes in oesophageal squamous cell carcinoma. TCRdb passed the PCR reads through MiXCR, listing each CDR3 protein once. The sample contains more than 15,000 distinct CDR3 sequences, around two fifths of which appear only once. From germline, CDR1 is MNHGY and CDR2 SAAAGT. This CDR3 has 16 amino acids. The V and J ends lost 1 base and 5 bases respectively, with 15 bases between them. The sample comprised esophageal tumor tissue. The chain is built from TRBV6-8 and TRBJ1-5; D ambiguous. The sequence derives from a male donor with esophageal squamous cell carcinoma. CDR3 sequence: CASSYWGAQDHQPQHF. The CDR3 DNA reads TGTGCCAGCAGTTACTGGGGAGCACAAGACCATCAGCCCCAGCATTTT.